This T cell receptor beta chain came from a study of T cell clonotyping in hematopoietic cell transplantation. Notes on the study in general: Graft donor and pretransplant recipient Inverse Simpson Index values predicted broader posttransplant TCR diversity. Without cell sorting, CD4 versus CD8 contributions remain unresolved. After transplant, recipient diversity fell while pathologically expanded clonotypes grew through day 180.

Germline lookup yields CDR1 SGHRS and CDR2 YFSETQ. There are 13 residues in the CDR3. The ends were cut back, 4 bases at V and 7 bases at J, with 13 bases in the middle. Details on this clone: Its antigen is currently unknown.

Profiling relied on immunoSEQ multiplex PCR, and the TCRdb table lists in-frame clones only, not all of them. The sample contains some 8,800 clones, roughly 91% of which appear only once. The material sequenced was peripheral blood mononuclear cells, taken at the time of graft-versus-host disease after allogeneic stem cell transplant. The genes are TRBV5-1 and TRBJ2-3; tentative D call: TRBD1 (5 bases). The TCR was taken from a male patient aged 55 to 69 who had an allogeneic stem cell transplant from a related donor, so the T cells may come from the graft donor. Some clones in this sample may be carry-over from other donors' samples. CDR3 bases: TGCGCCAGCAGCCCCTTGACGGACAATACGCAGTATTTT. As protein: CASSPLTDNTQYF.